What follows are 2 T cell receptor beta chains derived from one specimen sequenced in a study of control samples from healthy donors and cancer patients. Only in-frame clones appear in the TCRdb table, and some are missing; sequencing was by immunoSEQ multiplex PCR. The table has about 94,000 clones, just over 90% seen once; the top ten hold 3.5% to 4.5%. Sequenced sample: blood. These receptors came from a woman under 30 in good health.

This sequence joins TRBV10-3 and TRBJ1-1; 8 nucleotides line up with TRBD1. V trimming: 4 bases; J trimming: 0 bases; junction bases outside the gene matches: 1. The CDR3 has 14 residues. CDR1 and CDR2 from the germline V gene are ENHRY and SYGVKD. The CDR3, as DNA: TGTGCCATCAGTGCACAGGGGGTGAACACTGAAGCTTTCTTT. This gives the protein CAISAQGVNTEAFF.

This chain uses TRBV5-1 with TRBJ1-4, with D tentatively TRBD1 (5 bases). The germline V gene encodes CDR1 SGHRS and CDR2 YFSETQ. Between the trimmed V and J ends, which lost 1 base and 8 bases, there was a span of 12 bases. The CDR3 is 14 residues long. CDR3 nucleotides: TGCGCCAGCAGCTTGTGGGGGGGTGAGGAAAAACTGTTTTTT. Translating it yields CASSLWGGEEKLFF.